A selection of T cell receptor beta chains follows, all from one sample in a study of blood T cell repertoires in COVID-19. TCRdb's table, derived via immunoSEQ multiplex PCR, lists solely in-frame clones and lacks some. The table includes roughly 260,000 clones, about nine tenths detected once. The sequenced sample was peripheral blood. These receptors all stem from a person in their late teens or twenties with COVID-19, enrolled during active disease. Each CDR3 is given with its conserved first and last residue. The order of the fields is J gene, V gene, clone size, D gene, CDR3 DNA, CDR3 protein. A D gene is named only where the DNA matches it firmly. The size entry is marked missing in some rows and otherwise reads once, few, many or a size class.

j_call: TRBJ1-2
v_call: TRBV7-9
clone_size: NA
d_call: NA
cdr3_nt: TGTGCCAGCAGCTTATCACAAGTCGTCGATGGCTACACCTTC
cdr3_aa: CASSLSQVVDGYTF

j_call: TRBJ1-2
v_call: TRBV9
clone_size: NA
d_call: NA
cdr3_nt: TGTGCCAGCAGCGGAGAACAGGGTACCTATGGCTACACCTTC
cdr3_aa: CASSGEQGTYGYTF

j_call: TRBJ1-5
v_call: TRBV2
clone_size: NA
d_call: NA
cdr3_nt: TGTGCCAGCACCTACAGGGCGGAGGATCAGCCCCAGCATTTT
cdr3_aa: CASTYRAEDQPQHF

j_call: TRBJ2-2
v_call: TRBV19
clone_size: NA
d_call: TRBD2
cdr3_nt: TGTGCCAGTAGCTTCTCCTTCGGCGGGGGGCCCCACGGGGAGCTGTTTTTT
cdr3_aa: CASSFSFGGGPHGELFF

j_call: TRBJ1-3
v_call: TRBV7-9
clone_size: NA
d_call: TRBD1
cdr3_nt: TGTGCCAGCAGCTTAGCGGGACAGGTCTCTGGAAACACCATATATTTT
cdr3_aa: CASSLAGQVSGNTIYF

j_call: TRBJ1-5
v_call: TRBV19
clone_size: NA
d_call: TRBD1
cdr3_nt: TGTGCCAGTAGTTTACAGGGGAACAATCAGCCCCAGCATTTT
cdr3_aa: CASSLQGNNQPQHF

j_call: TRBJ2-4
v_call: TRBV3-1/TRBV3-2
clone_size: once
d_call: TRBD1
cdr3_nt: TGTGCCAGCAGCCGATCCGGGACAGGGCCCTTACTAGCCAAAAACATTCAGTACTTC
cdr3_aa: CASSRSGTGPLLAKNIQYF

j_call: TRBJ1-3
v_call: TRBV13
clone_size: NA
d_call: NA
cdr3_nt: TGTGCCAGCAGCCCCAGTGGGGGGGGTAGCTCTGGAAACACCATATATTTT
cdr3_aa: CASSPSGGGSSGNTIYF

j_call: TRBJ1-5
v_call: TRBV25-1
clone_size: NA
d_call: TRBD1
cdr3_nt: TGTGCCAGCAGTGAACGAGACTGGACAGGGAAGCCCCAGCATTTT
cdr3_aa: CASSERDWTGKPQHF

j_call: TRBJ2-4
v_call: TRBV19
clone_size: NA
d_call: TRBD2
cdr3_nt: TGTGCCAGTAGCGGACTAGCGGGAGTGAACATTCAGTACTTC
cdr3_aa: CASSGLAGVNIQYF

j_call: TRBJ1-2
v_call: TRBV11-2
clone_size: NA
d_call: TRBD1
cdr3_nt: TGTGCCAGCAGCTTAGAAAGGACAGGGTACTATGGCTACACCTTC
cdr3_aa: CASSLERTGYYGYTF

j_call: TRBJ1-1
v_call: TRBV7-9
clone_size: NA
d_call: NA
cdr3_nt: TGTGCCAGCAGCTTTCCGCTTAACAGTGAAGCTTTCTTT
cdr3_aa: CASSFPLNSEAFF

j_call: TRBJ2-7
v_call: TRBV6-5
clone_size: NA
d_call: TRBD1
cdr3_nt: TGTGCCAGCAGTTCCCCGGGACAGGGCTTCTACGAGCAGTACTTC
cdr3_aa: CASSSPGQGFYEQYF

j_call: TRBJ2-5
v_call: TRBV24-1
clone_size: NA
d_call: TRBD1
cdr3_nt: TGTGCCACCAGTGATTTGGTTCTTCGGACAGGGGGGAAAAAGACCCAGTACTTC
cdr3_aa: CATSDLVLRTGGKKTQYF

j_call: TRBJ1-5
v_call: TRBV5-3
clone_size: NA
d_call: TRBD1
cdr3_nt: TGTGCCAGAAGCTTGGGACAGGGTGTGGGTCAGCCCCAGCATTTT
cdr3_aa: CARSLGQGVGQPQHF

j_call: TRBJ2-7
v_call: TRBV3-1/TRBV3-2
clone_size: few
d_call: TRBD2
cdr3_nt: TGTGCCAGCAGCCAAGGACTAGCGGGACCCCTCGAGCAGTACTTC
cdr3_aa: CASSQGLAGPLEQYF

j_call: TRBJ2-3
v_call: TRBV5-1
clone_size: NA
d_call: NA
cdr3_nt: TGCGCCAGCAGCCTTACTTTCACAGATACGCAGTATTTT
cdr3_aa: CASSLTFTDTQYF

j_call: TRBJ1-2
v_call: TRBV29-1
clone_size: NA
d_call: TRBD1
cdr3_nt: TGCAGCGTTATGACAGGGGAAAGCGGCTACACCTTC
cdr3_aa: CSVMTGESGYTF

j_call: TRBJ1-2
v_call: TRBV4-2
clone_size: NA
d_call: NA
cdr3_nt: TGTGCCAGCAGTCAGGGAACTGGCTACACCTTC
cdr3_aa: CASSQGTGYTF

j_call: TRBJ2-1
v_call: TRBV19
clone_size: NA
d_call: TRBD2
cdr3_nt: TGTGCCAGTAATCTAGCGGGAGGCCAGAGCTCCTACAATGAGCAGTTCTTC
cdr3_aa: CASNLAGGQSSYNEQFF

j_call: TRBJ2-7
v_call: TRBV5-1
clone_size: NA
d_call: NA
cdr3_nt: TGCGCCAGCTGGAAAAGCGCGGGGACCAATTACGAGCAGTACTTC
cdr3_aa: CASWKSAGTNYEQYF

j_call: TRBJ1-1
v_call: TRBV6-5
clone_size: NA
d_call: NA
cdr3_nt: TGTGCCAGCAGACTCGCCAGAGGCACTGAAGCTTTCTTT
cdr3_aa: CASRLARGTEAFF

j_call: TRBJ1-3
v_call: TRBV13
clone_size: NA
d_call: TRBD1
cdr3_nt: TGTGCCAGCAGCTTGGTCCGGACAGGGTACGGAAACACCATATATTTT
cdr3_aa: CASSLVRTGYGNTIYF

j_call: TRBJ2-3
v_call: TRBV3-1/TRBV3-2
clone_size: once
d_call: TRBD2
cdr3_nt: TGTGCCAGCAGCCCGACTAGCGTTGATACGCAGTATTTT
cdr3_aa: CASSPTSVDTQYF

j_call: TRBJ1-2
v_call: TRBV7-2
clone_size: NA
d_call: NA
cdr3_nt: TGTGCCAGCAGGCGCGGCGGGGTGCACTATGGCTACACCTTC
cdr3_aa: CASRRGGVHYGYTF

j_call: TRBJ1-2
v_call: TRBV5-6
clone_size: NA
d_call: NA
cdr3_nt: TGTGCCAGCAGCTTGGGTGGCTCGGGGGGGCCGGAGGGCTACACCTTC
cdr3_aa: CASSLGGSGGPEGYTF

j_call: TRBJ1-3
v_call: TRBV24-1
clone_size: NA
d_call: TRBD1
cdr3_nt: TGTGCCACCAGTGATGGGACAGAGGCAGGAAACACCATATATTTT
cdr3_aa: CATSDGTEAGNTIYF

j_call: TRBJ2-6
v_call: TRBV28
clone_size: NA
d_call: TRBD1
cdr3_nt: TGTGCCAGCAGTTCAGCCCGGACAGGCCCTTCTGGGGCCAACGTCCTGACTTTC
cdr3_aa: CASSSARTGPSGANVLTF

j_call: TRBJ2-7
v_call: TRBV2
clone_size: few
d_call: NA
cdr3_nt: TGTGCCAGCAGCTCTACCTACGAGCAGTACTTC
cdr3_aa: CASSSTYEQYF

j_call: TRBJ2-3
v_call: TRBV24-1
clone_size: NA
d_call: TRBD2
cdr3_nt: TGTGCCACCAGTCGAAGGGAGGGCCAGACAGATACGCAGTATTTT
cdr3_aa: CATSRREGQTDTQYF

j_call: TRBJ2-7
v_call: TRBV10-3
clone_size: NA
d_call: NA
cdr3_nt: TGTGCCATTGTCAGGGCCTACGAGCAGTACTTC
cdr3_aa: CAIVRAYEQYF

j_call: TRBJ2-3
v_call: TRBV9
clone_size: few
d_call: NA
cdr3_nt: TGTGCCAGCAGCCCCAGCCAGCGGGCCCCGACAGATACGCAGTATTTT
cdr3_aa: CASSPSQRAPTDTQYF

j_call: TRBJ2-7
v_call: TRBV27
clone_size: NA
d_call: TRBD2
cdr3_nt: TGTGCCAGCAGTCTAGGACTAGCGGGAGACGAGCAGTACTTC
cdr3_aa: CASSLGLAGDEQYF

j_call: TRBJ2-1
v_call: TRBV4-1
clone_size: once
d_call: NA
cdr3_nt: TGCGCCAGCAGCCAACCAAGGGCCAGCGGGCACTTCAGCTCCTACAATGAGCAGTTCTTC
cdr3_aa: CASSQPRASGHFSSYNEQFF

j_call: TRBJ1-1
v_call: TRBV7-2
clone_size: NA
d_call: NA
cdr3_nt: TGTGCCAGCAGTCCTTTCGCAGGGTTCCAAGCTTTCTTT
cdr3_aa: CASSPFAGFQAFF

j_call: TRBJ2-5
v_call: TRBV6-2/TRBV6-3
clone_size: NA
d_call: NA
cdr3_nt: TGTGCCAGCAGCCCCCGACTCCAAGGTCTAGGGACCCAGTACTTC
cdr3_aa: CASSPRLQGLGTQYF

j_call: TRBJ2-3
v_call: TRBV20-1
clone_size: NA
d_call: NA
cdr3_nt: TGCAGTGCTCTCCGGAGAGATACGCAGTATTTT
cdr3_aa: CSALRRDTQYF

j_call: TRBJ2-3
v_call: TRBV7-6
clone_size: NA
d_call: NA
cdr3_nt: TGTGCCAGCAGCTTACTATCAGGGTCCACAGATACGCAGTATTTT
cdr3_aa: CASSLLSGSTDTQYF

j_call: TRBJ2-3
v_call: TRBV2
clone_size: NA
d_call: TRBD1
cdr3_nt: TGTGCCAGACAGCGGACAGGGGACACTAGCACAGATACGCAGTATTTT
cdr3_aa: CARQRTGDTSTDTQYF

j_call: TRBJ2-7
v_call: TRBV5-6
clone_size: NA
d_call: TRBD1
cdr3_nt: TGTGCCAGCAGCTTCTTCGTGGCAGGGGGCTCATACGAGCAGTACTTC
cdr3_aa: CASSFFVAGGSYEQYF

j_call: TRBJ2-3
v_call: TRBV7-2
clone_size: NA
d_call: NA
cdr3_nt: TGTGCCAGCAGTCGGCAACCGGGACAAAACACAGATACGCAGTATTTT
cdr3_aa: CASSRQPGQNTDTQYF

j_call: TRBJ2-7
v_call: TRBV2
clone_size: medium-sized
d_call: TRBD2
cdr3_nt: TGTGCCAGCAGTGGTGAGGAGGAGCGGGAGGTCGGGTACGAGCAGTACTTC
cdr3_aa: CASSGEEEREVGYEQYF

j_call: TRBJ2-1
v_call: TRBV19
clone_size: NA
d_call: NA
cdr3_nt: TGTGCCAGTAGTTTTATTAGCTCCTACAATGAGCAGTTCTTC
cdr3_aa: CASSFISSYNEQFF

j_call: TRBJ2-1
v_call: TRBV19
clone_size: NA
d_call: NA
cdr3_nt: TGTGCCAGTAGCCCAGGGGGGAGGCACAATGAGCAGTTCTTC
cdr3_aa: CASSPGGRHNEQFF

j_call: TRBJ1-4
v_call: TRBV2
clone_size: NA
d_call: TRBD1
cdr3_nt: TGTGCCAGCAGTGGGGGACAGGGCAGACGGATAACGAGAGAAAAACTGTTTTTT
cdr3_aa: CASSGGQGRRITREKLFF

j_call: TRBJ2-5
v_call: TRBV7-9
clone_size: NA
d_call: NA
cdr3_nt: TGTGCCGATGGACCGGAGGAAGAGACCCAGTACTTC
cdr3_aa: CADGPEEETQYF

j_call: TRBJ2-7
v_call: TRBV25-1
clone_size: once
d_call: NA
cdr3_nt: TGTGCCAGCAGCCTGGACAGCTACGAGCAGTACTTC
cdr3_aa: CASSLDSYEQYF

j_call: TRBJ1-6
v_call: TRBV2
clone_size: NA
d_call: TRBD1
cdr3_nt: TGTGCCAGCAGTCCCCGGGGACAGTCAAATTCACCCCTCCACTTT
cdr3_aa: CASSPRGQSNSPLHF

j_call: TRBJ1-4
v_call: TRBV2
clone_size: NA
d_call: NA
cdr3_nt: TGTGCCAGCAGTCGGACAGCTAATGAAAAACTGTTTTTT
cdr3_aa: CASSRTANEKLFF

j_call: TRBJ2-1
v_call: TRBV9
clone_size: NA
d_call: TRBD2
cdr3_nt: TGTGCCAGCAGCGTACTATCAGCGGGATCCTACAATGAGCAGTTCTTC
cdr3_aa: CASSVLSAGSYNEQFF

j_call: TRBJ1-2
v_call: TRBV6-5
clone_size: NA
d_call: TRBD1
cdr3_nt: TGTGCCAGCAGTTACATAACAGGGGGCTATGGCTACACCTTC
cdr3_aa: CASSYITGGYGYTF

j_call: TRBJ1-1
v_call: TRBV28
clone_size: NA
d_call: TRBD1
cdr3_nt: TGTGCCAGCAGTTTAAAAGGGGGCGCGAACACTGAAGCTTTCTTT
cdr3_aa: CASSLKGGANTEAFF

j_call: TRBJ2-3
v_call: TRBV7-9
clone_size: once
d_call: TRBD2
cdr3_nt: TGTGCCAGCACCTTGGGGGGGGACACAGATACGCAGTATTTT
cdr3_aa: CASTLGGDTDTQYF

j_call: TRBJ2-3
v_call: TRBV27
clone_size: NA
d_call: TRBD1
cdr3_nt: TGTGCCAGCAGTTTAAGACAGGGAGAAAGCACAGATACGCAGTATTTT
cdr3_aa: CASSLRQGESTDTQYF

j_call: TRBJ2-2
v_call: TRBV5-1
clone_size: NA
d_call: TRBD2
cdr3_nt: TGCGCCAGCAGCCTCATAGCGGGAGTGGTCGGGGAGCTGTTTTTT
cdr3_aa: CASSLIAGVVGELFF

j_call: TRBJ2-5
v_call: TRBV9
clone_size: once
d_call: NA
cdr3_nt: TGTGCCAGCAGCGCACAAGGAGGTCAAGAGACCCAGTACTTC
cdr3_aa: CASSAQGGQETQYF

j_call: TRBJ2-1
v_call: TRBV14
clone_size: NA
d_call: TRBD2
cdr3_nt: TGTGCCAGCAGCCAAGAGGGACTAGCGGGGGGCAATGAGCAGTTCTTC
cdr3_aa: CASSQEGLAGGNEQFF